The 17 T cell receptor beta chains presented below share a single source sample, sequenced in a study of blood T cell repertoires in COVID-19. Some clones are missing from TCRdb's copy, which holds only in-frame ones; the method was immunoSEQ multiplex PCR. Of under 150,000 clones detected, 65% to 85% appear once; the ten largest clones hold 5.9%. The sequenced sample was peripheral blood. Receptors originate from a man older than 75 with active or convalescent COVID-19.

The chain carries TRBV6-6 and TRBJ1-6; 7 bases are shared with TRBD1. V lost 7 bases to trimming and J lost 4 bases; unmatched junction nucleotides: 7. The CDR3 extends over 15 amino acids. The germline gives CDR1 MNHNY, CDR2 SVGAGI (reference sequence). CDR3 protein: CASNGQEIYNSPLHF. The CDR3 DNA sequence: TGTGCCAGCAATGGACAGGAGATATATAATTCACCCCTCCACTTT.

The V and J genes are TRBV19 and TRBJ1-4; the D gene is possibly TRBD1 (5 bases). With 6 bases removed from V and 0 bases from J, the gap between germline ends came to 11 bases. The CDR3 has 15 amino acids. In germline, CDR1 is LNHDA, CDR2 SQIVND (reference sequence). The CDR3 sequence is CASRRQGATNEKLFF. The CDR3 DNA reads as TGTGCCAGTAGACGCCAGGGCGCAACTAATGAAAAACTGTTTTTT. The full variable domain, in which reference TRBV19 and TRBJ1-4 provide the parts outside the CDR3, is DGGITQSPKYLFRKEGQNVTLSCEQNLNHDAMYWYRQDPGQGLRLIYYSQIVNDFQKGDIAEGYSVSREKKESFPLTVTSAQKNPTAFYLCASRRQGATNEKLFFGSGTQLSVL.

The chain employs TRBV20-1 and TRBJ2-1; 7 bases are a match to TRBD1. The CDR3 is made up of 14 amino acids. V shed 3 bases and J 4 bases; nucleotides not matched to a gene: 6. The germline V gene encodes CDR1 DFQATT and CDR2 SNEGSKA (reference sequence). CDR3 loop: CSASSGTEYNEQFF. CDR3 bases: TGCAGTGCTAGTTCCGGGACAGAGTACAATGAGCAGTTCTTC.

The chain joins TRBV7-9 to TRBJ2-3, with TRBD2 matching over 9 bases. The CDR3 has 15 amino acids. The ends lost 6 bases at V and 1 base at J; junction bases unmatched: 5. The V gene's germline CDR1 is SEHNR and CDR2 FQNEAQ (reference sequence). Written as DNA, the CDR3 is TGTGCCAGCAGTTTCGCTAGCGGGGGCACAGATACGCAGTATTTT. Translation: CASSFASGGTDTQYF.

This chain uses TRBV27 with TRBJ2-1, with TRBD2 as a possible D gene (6 bases). CDR3 length: 14 residues. Germline CDR1 reads MNHEY; CDR2 reads SMNVEV (reference sequence). V gave up 5 bases and J gave up 3 bases, with 11 bases separating them. The CDR3 spells CASSAGTFYNEQFF. As DNA, the CDR3 is TGTGCCAGCAGTGCCGGGACTTTCTACAATGAGCAGTTCTTC.

The chain has TRBV9 and TRBJ2-4; tentatively, D is TRBD2 (7 bases). CDR1 and CDR2 (germline): SGDLS, YYNGEE. CDR3 length equals 17 residues. V was cut by 0 bases and J by 0 bases, with 13 bases left in between. CDR3 nucleotide sequence: TGTGCCAGCAGCGTAGAGGGGGGGCGTCTAGCCAAAAACATTCAGTACTTC. The encoded protein is CASSVEGGRLAKNIQYF.

The chain uses TRBV12-3 or TRBV12-4 and TRBJ1-1; 7 nucleotides align to TRBD1. The length of the CDR3 is 13 residues. V lost 3 bases and J lost 8; bases outside the gene matches: 6. CDR3 bases: TGTGCCAGCAGTTTTGGAACAGGGGCGGAAGCTTTCTTT. Its translation: CASSFGTGAEAFF.

The chain carries TRBV3-1 (or the pseudogene TRBV3-2) and TRBJ2-2; D ambiguous. The CDR3 contains 16 residues. The V gene lost 0 bases and the J gene lost 0 bases, with 8 bases spanning the gap. Germline CDR1 reads LGHDT; CDR2 reads YNNKEL (reference sequence). This CDR3 is CASSQEEKTNTGELFF. The DNA for the CDR3 is TGTGCCAGCAGCCAAGAAGAGAAGACGAACACCGGGGAGCTGTTTTTT.

The chain employs TRBV5-6 and TRBJ2-5; TRBD1 matches 8 bases. V shed 4 bases, J shed 1 base, and the junction held 3 bases outside the gene matches. From germline, CDR1 is SGHDT and CDR2 YYEEEE. The CDR3 totals 14 residues. The DNA of the CDR3 is TGTGCCAGCAGCCGGGGACAGGCCCAAGAGACCCAGTACTTC. It is translated as CASSRGQAQETQYF.

V is TRBV29-1 and J is TRBJ1-3; no firm D call. The CDR3 loop spans 14 amino acids. The germline V gene encodes CDR1 SQVTM and CDR2 ANQGSEA. V lost 7 bases to trimming and J lost 0 bases, with 13 bases between them. The CDR3 here is CSASTRFSGNTIYF. The CDR3 DNA reads as TGCAGCGCCTCGACAAGATTCTCTGGAAACACCATATATTTT.

The V and J genes are TRBV5-1 and TRBJ1-2; D possibly corresponds to TRBD1 (5 bases). The CDR3 has 14 residues. Trimming left V 0 bases short and J 7 bases short, with 13 bases between. Germline V gene sequence: CDR1 SGHRS, CDR2 YFSETQ. CDR3 nucleotide sequence: TGCGCCAGCAGCTTGGAGGCTTCAGGGCTTGGCTACACCTTC. This codes for CASSLEASGLGYTF.

The rearrangement joins TRBV12-5 to TRBJ2-1; D not certain. The germline CDR1 and CDR2 sequences are LGHNT and FRNRAP. Trimming stripped 1 base from V and 3 bases from J, with 10 bases between. The CDR3 length is 15 residues. In DNA form, the CDR3 reads TGTGCTAGTGGTTTGGGGAGTACACTCTACAATGAGCAGTTCTTC. Protein product: CASGLGSTLYNEQFF.

The chain couples TRBV2 to TRBJ1-6, with 12 nucleotides matching TRBD1. Germline lookup yields CDR1 SNHLY and CDR2 FYNNEI. With V trimmed by 5 bases and J by 9 bases, 2 bases remained unmatched. CDR3 size: 14 residues. The CDR3 sequence is CASSPGQGASPLHF. CDR3 sequence (DNA): TGTGCCAGCAGTCCGGGACAGGGGGCTTCACCCCTCCACTTT.

V usage is TRBV5-4 and J usage is TRBJ2-4; 7 bases are a match to TRBD1. The CDR3 covers 17 residues. With V trimmed by 0 bases and J by 1 base, 7 bases remained unmatched. Germline V gene sequence: CDR1 SGHNT, CDR2 YYREEE (reference sequence). This CDR3 reads CASSLDEGAGAKNIQYF. For the CDR3, the DNA is TGTGCCAGCAGCTTGGATGAGGGGGCTGGTGCCAAAAACATTCAGTACTTC. Full variable domain (outside the CDR3, taken from reference TRBV5-4 and TRBJ2-4): ETGVTQSPTHLIKTRGQQVTLRCSSQSGHNTVSWYQQALGQGPQFIFQYYREEENGRGNFPPRFSGLQFPNYSSELNVNALELDDSALYLCASSLDEGAGAKNIQYFGAGTRLSVL.

The CDR3 sequence: CASSYSIQGMGEKLFF. In DNA, the CDR3 is TGTGCCAGCAGTTACTCGATCCAGGGTATGGGTGAAAAACTGTTTTTT. The genes are TRBV6-5 and TRBJ1-4; tentatively, D is TRBD1 (5 bases). The V end was cut by 0 bases, the J end by 7 bases, with 15 bases between. The CDR3 consists of 16 residues. The germline gives CDR1 MNHEY, CDR2 SVGAGI.

Concerning this clone itself: The sample contains more than one DNA sequence encoding this CDR3. The gene calls are TRBV5-1 and TRBJ2-5; TRBD2 matches 7 bases. CDR1 is SGHRS and CDR2 is YFSETQ in the germline V gene. The CDR3 contains 14 residues. V dropped 0 bases and J dropped 4; count of bases not matched to a gene: 3. CDR3 DNA: TGCGCCAGCAGCTTGGAGGGCGGGGGAGAGACCCAGTACTTC. Its translation is CASSLEGGGETQYF.

J is TRBJ2-1 and V is TRBV19; 8 bases map to TRBD1. The germline V gene has CDR1 LNHDA and CDR2 SQIVND (reference sequence). The V segment lost 3 bases and the J segment 2 bases; nucleotides outside the gene matches: 3. The CDR3 covers 15 residues. CDR3 sequence (DNA): TGTGCCAGTAGTATGGAGGACAGGGCCTACAATGAGCAGTTCTTC. This codes for CASSMEDRAYNEQFF. Complete variable domain (other parts from reference TRBV19 and TRBJ2-1): DGGITQSPKYLFRKEGQNVTLSCEQNLNHDAMYWYRQDPGQGLRLIYYSQIVNDFQKGDIAEGYSVSREKKESFPLTVTSAQKNPTAFYLCASSMEDRAYNEQFFGPGTRLTVL.